This T cell receptor beta chain was profiled in a study of PD-1 blockade in mismatch repair-deficient tumors. In the study overall: Patients had more than ten mismatch repair-deficient cancer types, all previously treated and progressing.

Measured with immunoSEQ multiplex PCR; TCRdb has only the in-frame clones, and not every one. The table lists roughly 84,000 clones, approximately 84% of them singletons. Study-wide results and limits: After pembrolizumab, tumor-resident clones rose rapidly, then generally contracted before radiologic responses.

Every patient had mismatch repair deficiency by PCR or immunohistochemistry. The TCR-sequenced patients were a few responders to pembrolizumab. This CDR3 is 18 amino acids long. Trimming at V came to 2 bases and at J to 4 bases, leaving 9 bases not matched to a gene. Per germline, CDR1 MNHNS and CDR2 SASEGT. Of note for this clone: Its antigen is unknown.

This receptor was identified in an adult with mismatch repair-deficient cancer. V is TRBV6-1 and J is TRBJ2-3; the match to TRBD2 covers 13 bases. The sample in question was peripheral blood, obtained 12 weeks after starting pembrolizumab. In nucleotides, the CDR3 is TGTGCCAGCAGTGAAAAGAGACTAGCGGGAGGAGGGTCAGATACGCAGTATTTT. Its translation is CASSEKRLAGGGSDTQYF.